The 7 T cell receptor beta chains listed next were all sequenced from one sample in a study of breast tumors, draining lymph nodes, adjacent tissues. Samples came from axillary lymph nodes draining the breast cancer. TCRdb analysed the multiplex PCR reads with MiXCR anew, one entry per CDR3 protein. The table records about 140,000 distinct CDR3 sequences, about a fifth of them present only once. Sequences were obtained from axillary lymph node tissue. The receptors stem from a female donor with breast cancer. Some clones in this sample may be carry-over from other donors' samples.

Turning to this clonotype: A much larger clone differs by one base, so this may be a read error. The gene calls are TRBV20-1 and TRBJ2-1; 11 positions agree with TRBD2. Germline CDR1 is DFQATT and CDR2 is SNEGSKA (reference sequence). V shed 7 bases, J shed 5 bases, and the junction held 7 bases outside the gene matches. The CDR3 has 14 residues. The CDR3 DNA reads as TGCAGTGTTCTGAGACTAGCGGGGAACAATGAGCAGTTCTTC. Its protein product is CSVLRLAGNNEQFF.

The chain links TRBV18 to TRBJ2-1; 16 bases fit TRBD2. This CDR3 is 19 amino acids long. The V gene's germline CDR1 is KGHSH and CDR2 LQKENI. Unmatched junction bases numbered 8, after V lost 3 bases and J lost 3 bases. DNA of the CDR3: TGTGCCAGCTCACCCCTACCCGGGACTAGCGGGAGGGGCTACAATGAGCAGTTCTTC. This encodes CASSPLPGTSGRGYNEQFF.

Remarks on this clonotype: Given a much more abundant clone one base away, this may be a read error. The CDR3 ends on some other residue instead of the conserved phenylalanine or tryptophan, so this is likely a read error. The CDR3 region is CSGSSGGTWANVLTL. The CDR3 coding sequence is TGCAGTGGCTCTAGCGGAGGGACCTGGGCCAACGTCCTGACTCTC. The chain employs TRBV20-1 and TRBJ2-6, with 7 positions matching TRBD2. Germline V gene sequence: CDR1 DFQATT, CDR2 SNEGSKA (reference sequence). V was pared by 7 bases and J by 5 bases, with 11 bases of the junction left unmatched. This CDR3 has 15 amino acids.

As to this clonotype: This may be a read error, as it is one base from a much larger clone. CDR3 in amino acids: CAGSLASTGGETQYF. CDR3 in DNA: TGCGCCGGCAGCTTGGCCTCGACAGGGGGGGAGACCCAGTACTTC. The chain carries TRBV5-1 and TRBJ2-5; 9 nucleotides align to TRBD1. Per germline, CDR1 SGHRS and CDR2 YFSETQ. The CDR3 has 15 residues.

This clonotype showed up just a few times. The chain has TRBV28 and TRBJ2-5; 7 nucleotides match TRBD1. The CDR3 is made up of 14 amino acids. The junction had 3 bases not matched to a gene; V was cut back by 5 bases and J by 0 bases. Germline V gene sequence: CDR1 MDHEN, CDR2 SYDVKM. As DNA, the CDR3 is TGTGCCAGCAGTGGTGGGACAGACCAAGAGACCCAGTACTTC. It yields the protein CASSGGTDQETQYF.

This clonotype was counted ten times or more. The rearrangement links TRBV5-1 to TRBJ1-2, with D perhaps matching TRBD1 (6 bases). V was pared by 0 bases and J by 4 bases, with 7 bases between. The CDR3 is made up of 13 amino acids. CDR1 is SGHRS, CDR2 YFSETQ, per germline. CDR3 in amino acids: CASSLDRVYGYTF. Here the CDR3 DNA reads TGCGCCAGCAGCTTGGACAGGGTCTATGGCTACACCTTC.

This clonotype was counted ten times or more. V usage is TRBV10-3 and J usage is TRBJ1-2, with a possible D match to TRBD1 (5 bases). The CDR3 covers 14 residues. Germline assignment: CDR1 ENHRY and CDR2 SYGVKD. V lost 0 bases to trimming and J lost 6 bases, with 11 bases between them. The CDR3, as DNA: TGTGCCATCAGTGAGTCGGGAGGGGTGAATGGCTACACCTTC. Its protein product is CAISESGGVNGYTF.